The clone carrying this T cell receptor (beta chain) ranks as medium-sized. No antigen is known for it. Tregs were sorted as CD4+CD25+CD127-/low cells. This CDR3 spans 12 amino acids. CDR1 ENHRY and CDR2 SYGVKD come from the germline V gene. Trimming took off 4 bases at V and 1 base at J, with 4 bases between the two ends. Semi-nested PCR with Nested Universal Primer A followed constant-region reverse priming of full-length variable regions. TCRdb re-called the 5' RACE reads with MiXCR, one entry per CDR3 protein. The sample holds around 34,000 distinct CDR3 sequences; roughly a quarter are singletons and the top ten take about 2.5%. Study-wide findings and caveats: Tumor Tregs overlapped most with tumor, then blood, naive CD4+ cells. Tumor memory CD4+ T cell TCR gene usage clustered with blood and lymph node memory CD4+ cells and lymph node naive CD4+ cells. Whole repertoires were not studied in the larger cohort, only one V-J beta rearrangement.

The receptor was derived from a female donor with breast cancer. The specimen sequenced was tumor-infiltrating Tregs sorted from the breast tumor. The rearrangement uses TRBV10-3 and TRBJ1-1, with D unresolved. Here the CDR3 reads CAISGQNTEAFF. The CDR3 DNA reads as TGTGCCATCAGTGGACAGAACACTGAAGCTTTCTTT.